The present TCR beta chain was sequenced within a study of blood T cells in healthy people across ages. This clonotype came up once. Its specificity is not known. Overall study results and limits: Diversity was higher, and naive CD4+ cells more numerous, in long-lived donors than in aged donors.

Using a J-beta primer mix together with a sample-barcoded 5' primer, a second PCR was run for roughly 7 to 11 cycles. TCRdb independently ran MiXCR on the 5' RACE reads; one entry per CDR3 protein. The sample includes about 730,000 distinct CDR3 sequences, roughly two fifths of them seen just once. The CDR3 is 15 amino acids. Trimming pared 3 bases from V and 8 bases from J, leaving 18 bases between. Per the germline V gene, CDR1 is SGHRS and CDR2 is YFSETQ. The V call is TRBV5-1, the J call TRBJ2-1; possibly TRBD2 for D (6 bases). The receptor was isolated from a woman aged 60-75 years in good health. The sequenced material came from blood. CDR3 amino acids: CASSWETGVYDEQFF. CDR3 nucleotide sequence: TGCGCCAGCAGCTGGGAGACGGGGGTGTACGATGAGCAGTTCTTC.